Listed below are T cell receptor beta chains from one sample, sequenced in a study of T cell changes during pregnancy in multiple sclerosis. Repertoires were generated with immunoSEQ multiplex PCR, while TCRdb's copy carries only in-frame clones and drops some. In the table there are tens of thousands of clones, roughly 90% of which are singletons. Sequencing used peripheral blood, obtained after pregnancy. These receptors were obtained from a female donor in good health, enrolled as a control in a pregnancy study. The CDR3 runs from the conserved cysteine through the conserved F or W. The D gene is left open where the match is weak. Clone size, where shown, is once, few, many, or a class for clones that have expanded.

TRBJ2-7	TRBV5-1	-	-	CASSLTRPTRSSYEQYF
TRBJ2-7	TRBV5-6	-	-	CASSLVSPGRGIGYEQYF
TRBJ1-6	TRBV27	TRBD1	once	CASKDRGHSYNSPLHF
TRBJ1-1	TRBV5-4	TRBD1	-	CASSMDRVSNTEAFF
TRBJ2-7	TRBV5-6	-	-	CASSLPGSEQYF
TRBJ2-7	TRBV6-1	-	-	CASSETVRREEYF
TRBJ2-2	TRBV6-1	-	-	CASSVSYLTGELFF
TRBJ1-5	TRBV7-2	-	-	CASSPGFNQPQHF
TRBJ1-2	TRBV12-5	-	-	CASGDTGFGYTF
TRBJ2-4	TRBV27	-	once	CASSPRDVLAKNIQYF
TRBJ2-1	TRBV30	TRBD1	-	CAWSPGTGFYNEQFF
TRBJ2-3	TRBV5-6	TRBD2	few	CASSDGTSLGWVTQYF
TRBJ2-7	TRBV11-2	-	-	CASSFAPGYEQYF
TRBJ2-7	TRBV10-3	TRBD1	-	CAISDWTGEEQYF
TRBJ1-5	TRBV2	-	-	CASRRITSGNQPQHF
TRBJ2-7	TRBV29-1	-	once	CSVIQDRPPYEQYF
TRBJ1-3	TRBV7-2	-	-	CASSLAGNTIYF
TRBJ2-7	TRBV7-9	TRBD1	-	CASSASDRGRNEQYF
TRBJ1-2	TRBV7-9	-	-	CASSFNSNYGYTF
TRBJ2-2	TRBV6-1	TRBD2	-	CASSTSGFYTGELFF
TRBJ2-1	TRBV7-6	TRBD2	-	CASSSVGSGGPYNEQFF
TRBJ2-7	TRBV6-5	-	-	CASSYSPGETYEQYF
TRBJ2-7	TRBV9	-	-	CASSVAAGMRYEQYF
TRBJ2-7	TRBV10-3	TRBD2	-	CAISSGSSSYEQYF
TRBJ2-3	TRBV29-1	TRBD2	-	CSVIEVVRGGLADTQYF
TRBJ2-2	TRBV25-1	TRBD2	-	CASSRLAGAGELFF
TRBJ1-1	TRBV11-3	-	-	CASTKWGVNTEAFF
TRBJ1-2	TRBV6-5	-	-	CASSPTAGGSYGYTF
TRBJ1-1	TRBV7-8	TRBD1	-	CASSSRTGNTEAFF
TRBJ2-4	TRBV7-9	TRBD2	-	CASSLGTSGKNIQYF
TRBJ2-1	TRBV7-2	-	-	CASSLARRGRFDNEQFF
TRBJ2-2	TRBV19	-	-	CASRTARRTGELFF
TRBJ2-1	TRBV25-1	TRBD2	-	CASRGLAELDNEQFF
TRBJ2-7	TRBV5-5	TRBD1	-	CASSFDRGPYEQYF
TRBJ1-5	TRBV21-1	-	-	CASTLGYSNQPQHF
TRBJ2-3	TRBV29-1	TRBD2	-	CSVDAQRGLQYF
TRBJ1-5	TRBV23-1	TRBD1	-	CASSQSIGGDQPQHF
TRBJ2-1	TRBV19	TRBD2	-	CASRLAGANEQFF
TRBJ1-2	TRBV19	-	-	CASSTPVARQLDGYTF
TRBJ2-1	TRBV5-1	TRBD2	-	CASSRLAGRDEQFF
TRBJ1-1	TRBV30	-	few	CARGGGGTEAFF
TRBJ1-5	TRBV19	-	-	CASSINRQGNQPQHF
TRBJ1-1	TRBV9	-	once	CASSRTTGGRVGNTEAFF
TRBJ2-1	TRBV6-5	TRBD2	-	CASRNLAGGDNEQFF
TRBJ2-6	TRBV6-1	TRBD2	once	CATSGLAGANVLTF
TRBJ1-5	TRBV18	-	-	CASSRETGDQPQHF
TRBJ2-3	TRBV6-5	-	-	CASTPFGGVTDTQYF
TRBJ1-5	TRBV4-3	-	-	CASSQDTGRGQPQHF
TRBJ2-1	TRBV7-9	TRBD2	-	CASSRRGGVDNEQFF
TRBJ2-1	TRBV13	TRBD2	-	CASSLDPSGGEQFF
TRBJ2-2	TRBV30	-	-	CAWTPLQSGVATGELFF
TRBJ1-5	TRBV29-1	-	-	CSAGDSNQPQHF
TRBJ1-1	TRBV11-1	-	-	CASKGWDTEAFF
TRBJ1-2	TRBV30	-	-	CAWSHGQVLNYGYTF
TRBJ1-1	TRBV12-5	-	-	CASGLGQVGVGTEAFF
TRBJ1-5	TRBV18	-	-	CASSPRGGNQPQHF
TRBJ1-5	TRBV19	TRBD1	-	CASSLQGASNQPQHF
TRBJ2-3	TRBV30	TRBD1	-	CAWSPGTGGSDTQYF
TRBJ2-5	TRBV5-1	TRBD2	-	CASSLGRAGVNLLGETQYF